The next 20 T cell receptor beta chains were all read from a single sample in a study of PD-1 blockade in classical Hodgkin lymphoma. TCRdb keeps only in-frame clones here, not all; method: immunoSEQ multiplex PCR. Counted here are roughly 30,000 clones, roughly 80% occurring once; the ten biggest clones make up around 0.62%. The time point: cycle 4 day 1 (C4D1), after about 6 weeks of nivolumab. Brentuximab vedotin exposure varied, and every patient relapsed after autologous stem cell transplantation. CD4+ T cells were purified from thawed PBMCs by negative selection. This specimen consisted of CD4+ T cells from blood, obtained before the fourth cycle of nivolumab. The source is a human donor with classical Hodgkin lymphoma.

The chain employs TRBV9 and TRBJ1-1; D may be TRBD1 (5 bases). V was pared by 4 bases and J by 5 bases, with 12 bases between. The CDR3 loop spans 13 amino acids. The V gene's germline CDR1 is SGDLS and CDR2 YYNGEE. CDR3 sequence: CASSFTGETEAFF. CDR3 sequence (DNA): TGTGCCAGCAGCTTCACAGGTGAAACTGAAGCTTTCTTT. The full variable domain, in which reference TRBV9 and TRBJ1-1 provide the parts outside the CDR3, is DSGVTQTPKHLITATGQRVTLRCSPRSGDLSVYWYQQSLDQGLQFLIQYYNGEERAKGNILERFSAQQFPDLHSELNLSSLELGDSALYFCASSFTGETEAFFGQGTRLTVV.

This chain uses TRBV2 with TRBJ2-7; TRBD2 matches 7 bases. This CDR3 contains 15 residues. Germline trimming cut 3 bases from V and 2 bases from J; bases unmatched to any gene: 7. From germline, CDR1 is SNHLY and CDR2 FYNNEI. The CDR3 nucleotides read TGTGCCAGCAGTGAGTCCAGCGGGATAACCTACGAGCAGTACTTC. It translates to CASSESSGITYEQYF.

The CDR3 region is CASRDSSGTDTQYF. CDR3 nucleotide sequence: TGTGCCAGCAGGGACTCGTCAGGAACAGATACGCAGTATTTT. This chain connects TRBV2 to TRBJ2-3; TRBD2 might be the D (5 bases). V dropped 6 bases and J dropped 3 bases, with 13 bases sitting between them. Germline CDR1 and CDR2: SNHLY and FYNNEI. CDR3 length: 14 residues. Full variable domain (missing parts from reference TRBV2 and TRBJ2-3): EPEVTQTPSHQVTQMGQEVILRCVPISNHLYFYWYRQILGQKVEFLVSFYNNEISEKSEIFDDQFSVERPDGSNFTLKIRSTKLEDSAMYFCASRDSSGTDTQYFGPGTRLTVL.

Here the CDR3 reads CASSSLGAGEGEQYF. The CDR3, as DNA: TGTGCCAGCAGTAGCCTGGGGGCAGGGGAGGGCGAGCAGTACTTC. V usage is TRBV27 and J usage is TRBJ2-7; a weak D match, TRBD2 (7 bases). In germline, CDR1 is MNHEY, CDR2 SMNVEV (reference sequence). CDR3 length: 15 amino acids. Trimming stripped 5 bases from V and 6 bases from J, with 20 bases between.

This clone came up once. This rearrangement joins TRBV7-2 to TRBJ2-1, with D possibly matching TRBD2 (5 bases). This CDR3 comprises 12 residues. Germline CDR1 SGHTA, CDR2 FQGNSA. Trimming cost V 5 bases and J 14 bases, with 16 bases left between them. CDR3 sequence (DNA): TGTGCCAGCAGCCTCTCGGGGAGTGTTGAGTTCTTC. It is translated as CASSLSGSVEFF.

This clone has more than one count but fewer than ten. The CDR3 reads CASTPQLTGELFF. CDR3 sequence (DNA): TGTGCCAGTACCCCACAACTAACCGGGGAGCTGTTTTTT. The V gene is TRBV19, the J gene TRBJ2-2; D call uncertain. Germline-derived CDR1 and CDR2 are LNHDA and SQIVND (reference sequence). Between the trimmed V and J ends, which lost 7 bases and 5 bases, there was a span of 11 bases. The CDR3 loop spans 13 amino acids.

The chain is built from TRBV6-5 and TRBJ1-1, with D hard to call. With 4 bases removed from V and 0 bases from J, the gap between germline ends came to 12 bases. The CDR3 consists of 15 residues. Germline CDR1 MNHEY, CDR2 SVGAGI. CDR3 nucleotide sequence: TGTGCCAGCAGTTCGTCCGGGTCTCTGAACACTGAAGCTTTCTTT. Protein sequence: CASSSSGSLNTEAFF.

V gene TRBV27 combines with J gene TRBJ1-1, with D maybe TRBD1 (6 bases). Between the trimmed V and J ends, which lost 0 bases and 5 bases, there was a span of 16 bases. The CDR3 is 16 amino acids. Germline lookup yields CDR1 MNHEY and CDR2 SMNVEV (reference sequence). The CDR3 reads CASSLSPGAPGTEAFF. Here the CDR3 DNA reads TGTGCCAGCAGTTTATCTCCGGGGGCCCCGGGAACTGAAGCTTTCTTT.

The chain links TRBV4-2 to TRBJ2-5; D not resolved. With 0 bases removed from V and 7 bases from J, the gap between germline ends came to 9 bases. This CDR3 is built from 13 residues. Germline CDR1 LGHNA, CDR2 YNFKEQ. As DNA, the CDR3 is TGTGCCAGCAGCCAAGAGCAAGTGGGGACCCAGTACTTC. It encodes CASSQEQVGTQYF.

The V and J genes are TRBV15 and TRBJ2-7; 7 nucleotides line up with TRBD1. The germline V gene has CDR1 LNHNV and CDR2 YYDKDF (reference sequence). This CDR3 contains 13 residues. Trimming at V came to 4 bases and at J to 2 bases, leaving 2 bases not matched to a gene. CDR3 DNA: TGTGCCACCAGCAAGGACAGGCCCTACGAGCAGTACTTC. It yields the protein CATSKDRPYEQYF.

This clone was seen once. The chain employs TRBV11-2 and TRBJ2-3, with TRBD2 identical over 13 bases. With V trimmed by 3 bases and J by 3 bases, 9 bases remained unmatched. In germline, CDR1 is SGHAT, CDR2 FQNNGV. The CDR3 runs 18 residues. This CDR3 reads CASSFLTSGRAETDTQYF. The DNA for the CDR3 is TGTGCCAGCAGCTTCCTCACTAGCGGGAGGGCCGAAACAGATACGCAGTATTTT.

This rearrangement joins TRBV6-1 to TRBJ2-7, with 13 bases matching TRBD2. The CDR3 has 15 amino acids. CDR1 is MNHNS and CDR2 is SASEGT in the germline V gene. V gave up 6 bases and J gave up 2 bases; unmatched junction bases: 4. DNA of the CDR3: TGTGCCAGCAGACTGACTAGCGGGGGGCCCTACGAGCAGTACTTC. This gives the protein CASRLTSGGPYEQYF.

The chain employs TRBV28 and TRBJ2-5; 8 positions match TRBD1. J was trimmed by 5 bases and V by 5 bases; bases with no gene match: 4. The CDR3 sequence is 13 residues long. CDR1 and CDR2 from the germline V gene are MDHEN and SYDVKM. The CDR3 spells CASSPRTGETQYF. The CDR3 DNA is TGTGCCAGCAGTCCCCGGACAGGGGAGACCCAGTACTTC.

As DNA, the CDR3 is TGTGCCAGCAGTTACTCTCGGGAATGGCCCCTCCACTTT. Residues: CASSYSREWPLHF. The chain couples TRBV6-5 to TRBJ1-6; D not certain. This CDR3 contains 13 residues. The V end lost 0 bases, the J end lost 13 bases, and 10 bases lay between the germline ends. Germline CDR1 reads MNHEY; CDR2 reads SVGAGI.

This clone was detected only once. The chain has TRBV10-3 and TRBJ1-3, with a tentative D call TRBD1 (5 bases). Germline loops: CDR1 ENHRY, CDR2 SYGVKD. Trimming pared 6 bases from V and 4 bases from J, leaving 7 bases between. The CDR3 covers 12 residues. The CDR3 nucleotides read TGTGCCATCAGGGACACAGGAAACACCATATATTTT. Translation: CAIRDTGNTIYF.

This clone was seen more than once but under ten times. The chain carries TRBV6-5 and TRBJ1-2; 7 nucleotides align to TRBD1. Germline V gene lookup returns CDR1 MNHEY and CDR2 SVGAGI. V lost 4 bases, J lost 4 bases, and 6 bases stayed unmatched. CDR3 size: 14 residues. As DNA, the CDR3 is TGTGCCAGCAGTTCTCTCGGGACAGCCTATGGCTACACCTTC. Amino acid sequence: CASSSLGTAYGYTF.

The J gene is TRBJ2-7, the V gene TRBV7-2; D is unresolved. Germline CDR1 reads SGHTA; CDR2 reads FQGNSA. This CDR3 is 14 amino acids long. V was shortened by 7 bases and J by 2 bases, with 15 bases between the two germline ends. CDR3 loop: CASTPTGSPYEQYF. The CDR3 DNA is TGTGCCAGCACCCCGACCGGCTCTCCCTACGAGCAGTACTTC.

The chain uses TRBV5-1 and TRBJ2-3, with TRBD2 as a possible D gene (5 bases). The germline V gene has CDR1 SGHRS and CDR2 YFSETQ. The V end was cut by 0 bases, the J end by 1 base, with 9 bases between. The CDR3 is made up of 15 amino acids. The CDR3 protein is CASSLGGVGTDTQYF. Here the CDR3 DNA reads TGCGCCAGCAGCTTGGGGGGAGTCGGCACAGATACGCAGTATTTT.

The chain has TRBV25-1 and TRBJ2-3, with D possibly matching TRBD2 (6 bases). Deletions cut 1 base from V and 6 bases from J, with 14 bases between. There are 15 residues in the CDR3. CDR1 MGHDK and CDR2 SYGVNS come from the germline V gene. The CDR3 DNA reads TGTGCCAGCAGTGAATTTGGAGGAGGGGCGGATACGCAGTATTTT. It specifies CASSEFGGGADTQYF.

The chain recombines TRBV2 with TRBJ2-7, with 7 bases aligning to TRBD1. Germline V CDR1 and CDR2: SNHLY, FYNNEI. The CDR3 runs to 14 residues. Trimming cost V 7 bases and J 2 bases; bases outside gene matches: 8. DNA of the CDR3: TGTGCCAGCATAACAGAAGACAGGGCCTACGAGCAGTACTTC. It encodes CASITEDRAYEQYF.